These 29 T cell receptor beta chains were sequenced from one sample in a study of T cell responses to AZD1222 COVID-19 vaccine. Libraries were prepared by immunoSEQ multiplex PCR; TCRdb keeps only in-frame clonotypes and omits some of them. The table shows tens of thousands of clones, with more than 85% occurring only once. The sample was peripheral blood, taken 28 days after the second AZD1222 dose. These receptors originate from an adult who received the AZD1222 COVID-19 vaccine.

The V and J genes are TRBV7-2 and TRBJ1-2; unclear D gene. Deletions cut 5 bases from V and 8 bases from J, with 15 bases between. The CDR3 consists of 13 residues. CDR1 and CDR2 (germline): SGHTA, FQGNSA. CDR3 loop: CASSARNLEGYTF. The CDR3 DNA sequence: TGTGCCAGCAGCGCAAGGAATCTGGAAGGCTACACCTTC. Based on the CDR3 plus reference TRBV7-2 and TRBJ1-2, the full variable domain is GAGVSQSPSNKVTEKGKDVELRCDPISGHTALYWYRQSLGQGLEFLIYFQGNSAPDKSGLPSDRFSAERTGGSVSTLTIQRTQQEDSAVYLCASSARNLEGYTFGSGTRLTVV.

In DNA form, the CDR3 reads TGTGCCAGCAGTTTTGCAGGAACATCGTCGGAAGCTTTCTTT. Its protein product is CASSFAGTSSEAFF. The J gene is TRBJ1-1, the V gene TRBV27; D is unresolved. CDR1 is MNHEY and CDR2 is SMNVEV in the germline V gene (reference sequence). The CDR3 has 14 residues. The germline V and J ends were trimmed by 3 bases and 8 bases, with 16 bases remaining between them.

V and J are TRBV7-9 and TRBJ1-5, with a weak D call TRBD1 (5 bases). The germline CDR1 and CDR2 sequences are SEHNR and FQNEAQ (reference sequence). V was clipped by 0 bases and J by 4 bases, with 10 bases between them. The CDR3 has 15 residues. The CDR3 DNA sequence: TGTGCCAGCAGCTTAGCGGAGACAGCTAATCAGCCCCAGCATTTT. This codes for CASSLAETANQPQHF.

The J gene is TRBJ2-7, the V gene TRBV11-3; 14 nucleotides align to TRBD2. This CDR3 contains 16 residues. Germline assignment: CDR1 SGHNT and CDR2 YENEEA. J was trimmed by 3 bases and V by 5 bases; bases with no gene match: 6. This CDR3 reads CASSQRTSGRIYEQYF. The CDR3 DNA is TGTGCCAGCAGCCAACGGACTAGCGGGAGGATCTACGAGCAGTACTTC.

V is TRBV5-1 and J is TRBJ1-5; tentative D call: TRBD1 (5 bases). The ends were cut back, 4 bases at V and 7 bases at J, with 15 bases in the middle. The V gene's germline CDR1 is SGHRS and CDR2 YFSETQ. CDR3 length equals 14 residues. The CDR3 is CASSLDQGLQPQHF. The CDR3 DNA reads as TGCGCCAGCAGCCTTGATCAGGGATTGCAGCCCCAGCATTTT.

This rearrangement joins TRBV25-1 to TRBJ2-3; D is perhaps TRBD1 or TRBD2 (5 bases each). Deletions cut 3 bases from V and 5 bases from J, with 12 bases between. Per germline, CDR1 MGHDK and CDR2 SYGVNS. CDR3 length: 14 residues. In DNA, the CDR3 is TGTGCCAGCAGTGATGTAGGGGCGGGAGATACGCAGTATTTT. Amino acid sequence: CASSDVGAGDTQYF.

The chain is built from TRBV11-3 and TRBJ2-2, with 9 nucleotides matching TRBD2. Germline V gene data show CDR1 as SGHNT and CDR2 as YENEEA. The CDR3 has 17 amino acids. J lost 2 bases, V lost 5 bases, and 9 bases had no gene match. The CDR3 DNA follows: TGTGCCAGCAGCCCATTTTCCCTAGCGGGAAACACCGGGGAGCTGTTTTTT. Translating gives CASSPFSLAGNTGELFF.

The chain has TRBV5-1 and TRBJ2-3, with 10 nucleotides matching TRBD2. The CDR3 extends over 18 amino acids. The germline V gene encodes CDR1 SGHRS and CDR2 YFSETQ. Trimming at V came to 4 bases and at J to 3 bases, leaving 14 bases not matched to a gene. DNA for the CDR3: TGCGCCAGCAGCATTCCGATAGCGGGAGGCCAAAGGACAGATACGCAGTATTTT. Residues: CASSIPIAGGQRTDTQYF.

This clone was detected a few times. CDR3 coding DNA: TGCGCCAGCAGTCTACAAGGGCCCGACACTGAAGCTTTCTTT. Protein: CASSLQGPDTEAFF. The rearrangement uses TRBV5-1 and TRBJ1-1; D is ambiguous. The germline CDR1 and CDR2 sequences are SGHRS and YFSETQ. CDR3 size: 14 residues. Trimming removed 5 bases at V and 3 bases at J, with 14 bases between. The variable domain in full, completed from reference TRBV5-1 and TRBJ1-1, reads KAGVTQTPRYLIKTRGQQVTLSCSPISGHRSVSWYQQTPGQGLQFLFEYFSETQRNKGNFPGRFSGRQFSNSRSEMNVSTLELGDSALYLCASSLQGPDTEAFFGQGTRLTVV.

V gene TRBV7-2 combines with J gene TRBJ1-4, with 9 bases lining up with TRBD1. The V gene's germline CDR1 is SGHTA and CDR2 FQGNSA. This CDR3 spans 16 amino acids. V dropped 4 bases and J dropped 6; count of bases not matched to a gene: 9. The CDR3 loop reads CASSSLTGGADEKLFF. DNA for the CDR3: TGTGCCAGCAGCTCGCTAACAGGGGGCGCGGATGAAAAACTGTTTTTT.

The rearrangement uses TRBV27 and TRBJ2-7, with 9 bases identical to TRBD1. The CDR3 runs 16 residues. The germline CDR1 and CDR2 sequences are MNHEY and SMNVEV (reference sequence). V lost 6 bases and J lost 4; bases outside the gene matches: 13. The CDR3 protein is CASSGGAGTGSYEQYF. The CDR3 bases are TGTGCCAGCAGCGGTGGGGCCGGGACAGGGTCTTACGAGCAGTACTTC.

The J gene is TRBJ2-7, the V gene TRBV3-1 (or the pseudogene TRBV3-2); perhaps TRBD2 as D (6 bases). The V end lost 0 bases, the J end lost 1 base, and 10 bases lay between the germline ends. The V gene's germline CDR1 is LGHDT and CDR2 YNNKEL (reference sequence). The CDR3 is 15 residues long. Here the CDR3 DNA reads TGTGCCAGCAGCCAAGAAATCGGGAGTTCCTACGAGCAGTACTTC. Translated, it gives CASSQEIGSSYEQYF.

The rearrangement uses TRBV7-3 and TRBJ1-1; D may be TRBD1 (5 bases). V lost 2 bases, J lost 6 bases, and 10 bases lay in between. Germline loops: CDR1 SGHTA, CDR2 FQGTGA. This CDR3 comprises 13 residues. For the CDR3, the DNA is TGTGCCAGCAGCTTAGGCAGGGACGCTGAAGCTTTCTTT. Protein: CASSLGRDAEAFF.

DNA for the CDR3: TGTGCCTGGATCAGGGCCTCAAATAACTATGGCTACACCTTC. Translated: CAWIRASNNYGYTF. The gene calls are TRBV30 and TRBJ1-2; D possibly corresponds to TRBD1 (5 bases). The germline gives CDR1 GTSNPN, CDR2 SVGIG (reference sequence). The CDR3 contains 14 residues. Trimming removed 4 bases from V and 1 base from J, with 13 bases in between.

This chain uses TRBV27 with TRBJ1-3; no clear D gene. From germline, CDR1 is MNHEY and CDR2 SMNVEV (reference sequence). Trimming cost V 4 bases and J 2 bases, with 9 bases left between them. The CDR3 is made up of 14 amino acids. The CDR3 DNA reads as TGTGCCAGCAGTTCACCCTGGGCTGGAAACACCATATATTTT. Protein: CASSSPWAGNTIYF.

The rearrangement uses TRBV27 and TRBJ2-5; TRBD1 agrees at 8 bases. Germline V gene lookup returns CDR1 MNHEY and CDR2 SMNVEV (reference sequence). V lost 8 bases, J lost 4 bases, and 6 bases stayed unmatched. The CDR3 loop spans 13 amino acids. The CDR3 DNA reads as TGTGCCAGCGGACGACAGGGGCGAGAGACCCAGTACTTC. Residues: CASGRQGRETQYF.

This chain joins TRBV15 and TRBJ2-5, with D possibly TRBD2 on 6 matching bases. This CDR3 is 17 amino acids long. Trimming removed 0 bases at V and 4 bases at J, with 18 bases between. Germline values: CDR1 LNHNV, CDR2 YYDKDF (reference sequence). CDR3 DNA sequence: TGTGCCACCAGCAGAGATCGAGTCGGGGTGGGAGGAGAGACCCAGTACTTC. This codes for CATSRDRVGVGGETQYF.

CDR3 loop: CAWRRTGNTEAFF. In DNA form, the CDR3 reads TGTGCCTGGAGGAGGACAGGGAACACTGAAGCTTTCTTT. This sequence joins TRBV30 and TRBJ1-1; 7 bases map to TRBD1. The germline V gene encodes CDR1 GTSNPN and CDR2 SVGIG (reference sequence). Trimming removed 3 bases from V and 1 base from J; junction bases left unmatched: 2. The CDR3 is 13 amino acids.

This clone was recorded once. The V and J genes are TRBV4-1 and TRBJ2-3; 7 positions match TRBD2. The CDR3 is made up of 15 amino acids. CDR1 is MGHRA, CDR2 YSYEKL, per germline. The trim removed 1 base at V and 6 bases at J, leaving 7 bases unmatched. The CDR3 spells CASSQGGGVTDTQYF. In DNA, the CDR3 is TGCGCCAGCAGCCAAGGGGGAGGGGTCACGGATACGCAGTATTTT.

This clone appeared a few times. The junction does not match germline at one end; this may be a read error. The chain has TRBV7-7 and TRBJ2-7, with D possibly TRBD1 on 5 matching bases. Germline CDR1 and CDR2: SSHAT and FNYEAQ (reference sequence). CDR3 size: 13 residues. The CDR3 protein is CASSLSQGYEQYF. CDR3 nucleotide sequence: TGTGCTAGCAGCTTAAGTCAGGGCTACGAGCAGTACTTC.

This chain joins TRBV2 and TRBJ2-3; the D is unclear. CDR1 SNHLY and CDR2 FYNNEI come from the germline V gene. The V end lost 2 bases, the J end lost 2 bases, and 8 bases lay between the germline ends. CDR3 length equals 14 residues. CDR3 residues: CASSERPNTDTQYF. In nucleotides, the CDR3 is TGTGCCAGCAGTGAACGGCCAAACACAGATACGCAGTATTTT.

This chain joins TRBV24-1 and TRBJ2-3, with 10 bases that match TRBD2. Germline trimming cut 1 base from V and 2 bases from J; bases unmatched to any gene: 5. Germline CDR1 and CDR2: KGHDR and SFDVKD. The CDR3 loop spans 17 amino acids. CDR3 DNA: TGTGCCACCAGTGATTTCGCCGGGACTAGCGTCACAGATACGCAGTATTTT. It translates to CATSDFAGTSVTDTQYF.

This clone occurred once. The chain is built from TRBV4-3 and TRBJ2-2; unclear D gene. Trimming shortened V by 5 bases and J by 4 bases, and 8 bases separated the two germline ends. The germline V gene encodes CDR1 LGHNA and CDR2 YSLEER. The CDR3 covers 13 residues. As DNA, the CDR3 is TGCGCCAGCAGCGCTACAATCACCGGGGAGCTGTTTTTT. Amino acids: CASSATITGELFF.

The chain is built from TRBV10-2 and TRBJ2-7; no clear D gene. Germline V gene data show CDR1 as WSHSY and CDR2 as SAAADI. Deletions cut 2 bases from V and 0 bases from J, with 11 bases between. The length of the CDR3 is 15 residues. CDR3 nucleotide sequence: TGCGCCAGCAGTGAGATACTGTTGACCTCCTACGAGCAGTACTTC. It is translated as CASSEILLTSYEQYF.

This rearrangement joins TRBV3-1 (or the pseudogene TRBV3-2) to TRBJ2-3; 8 nucleotides agree with TRBD2. V dropped 0 bases and J dropped 8; count of bases not matched to a gene: 7. CDR3 length equals 15 residues. CDR1 and CDR2 from the germline V gene are LGHDT and YNNKEL (reference sequence). DNA for the CDR3: TGTGCCAGCAGCCAAGATAGCGGGGCAGTAGCTACGCAGTATTTT. It codes for CASSQDSGAVATQYF.

This clone was recorded once. The gene calls are TRBV28 and TRBJ2-5, with 7 bases matching TRBD1. This CDR3 comprises 16 residues. The ends lost 3 bases at V and 0 bases at J; junction bases unmatched: 7. From germline, CDR1 is MDHEN and CDR2 SYDVKM. The CDR3 DNA reads TGTGCCAGCAGTTTTGGGGACAGATTGTACCAAGAGACCCAGTACTTC. It translates to CASSFGDRLYQETQYF.

This sequence joins TRBV6-5 and TRBJ1-4; D is undetermined. This CDR3 region has 13 residues. CDR1 is MNHEY and CDR2 is SVGAGI in the germline V gene. V was trimmed by 7 bases and J by 12 bases, leaving 18 bases between them. In nucleotides, the CDR3 is TGTGCCAGCATGACCCCTTCGGGGAGGGAACTGTTTTTT. Translated: CASMTPSGRELFF.

The chain employs TRBV28 and TRBJ2-3; D not certain. Germline V gene data show CDR1 as MDHEN and CDR2 as SYDVKM. Trimming took off 4 bases at V and 2 bases at J, with 10 bases between the two ends. The CDR3 covers 14 residues. CDR3 sequence (DNA): TGTGCCAGCAGTTGGCAGCACCTCACAGATACGCAGTATTTT. Amino acid sequence: CASSWQHLTDTQYF.

This clone was detected only once. The chain carries TRBV7-8 and TRBJ1-3; no clear D. The CDR3 runs 14 residues. Germline V gene lookup returns CDR1 SGHVS and CDR2 FQNEAQ. V was shortened by 2 bases and J by 3 bases, with 8 bases between the two germline ends. CDR3 nucleotide sequence: TGTGCCAGCAGCTTACGGAGTGATGGAAACACCATATATTTT. It specifies CASSLRSDGNTIYF.